This T cell receptor beta chain is drawn from a study of chemoradiotherapy in HPV16-positive cancers. The assay was immunoSEQ multiplex PCR, and TCRdb's table has in-frame clones only and misses some. The sample shows about 3,100 clones, roughly 90% of them seen only once. This CDR3 has 15 residues. The ends were cut back, 2 bases at V and 3 bases at J, with 10 bases in the middle. The germline CDR1 and CDR2 sequences are SGHTA and FQGNSA. The sequencing here drew on tumor tissue, taken from a patient who underwent chemoradiotherapy. This chain connects TRBV7-2 to TRBJ1-4, with D unclear. The TCR was taken from a human donor with HPV-associated anogenital cancer. The CDR3 nucleotides read TGTGCCAGCAGCTTAAAACCCGAACCTAATGAAAAACTGTTTTTT. It is translated as CASSLKPEPNEKLFF. The full variable domain, its missing parts supplied by reference TRBV7-2 and TRBJ1-4, is GAGVSQSPSNKVTEKGKDVELRCDPISGHTALYWYRQSLGQGLEFLIYFQGNSAPDKSGLPSDRFSAERTGGSVSTLTIQRTQQEDSAVYLCASSLKPEPNEKLFFGSGTQLSVL.